The 5 T cell receptor beta chains in this list originate from one sample, sequenced in a study of blood T cell repertoires in COVID-19. The table came from immunoSEQ multiplex PCR; TCRdb's copy has only in-frame clones and leaves some out. The sample records hundreds of thousands of clones, roughly nine tenths being singletons. Sequencing was done on a sample of PBMCs or T cells enriched from blood (not recorded which). All receptors derive from a man aged 25-40 years who had recovered from COVID-19.

CDR3 nucleotide sequence: TGTGCCAGCACCCGAGGGATGGGTCAGCCCCAGCATTTT. Translated: CASTRGMGQPQHF. J is TRBJ1-5 and V is TRBV19; no clear D gene. V lost 9 bases and J 6 bases, leaving 15 bases between the germline ends. From germline, CDR1 is LNHDA and CDR2 SQIVND (reference sequence). The CDR3 runs 13 residues.

The rearrangement uses TRBV15 and TRBJ2-5, with D unresolved. CDR3 size: 15 residues. Trimming removed 3 bases from V and 1 base from J, with 12 bases in between. Germline V gene sequence: CDR1 LNHNV, CDR2 YYDKDF (reference sequence). The CDR3 region is CATSSEVVRQETQYF. In DNA, the CDR3 is TGTGCCACCAGCAGCGAGGTAGTCCGCCAAGAGACCCAGTACTTC.

This chain joins TRBV2 and TRBJ1-4; maybe TRBD1 (5 bases). The CDR3 loop spans 12 amino acids. The V and J ends lost 6 bases and 7 bases respectively, with 9 bases between them. CDR1 and CDR2 (germline): SNHLY, FYNNEI. The DNA of the CDR3 is TGTGCCAGCAGGGGGGACTTTGAAAAACTGTTTTTT. This translates into CASRGDFEKLFF.

This chain connects TRBV27 to TRBJ2-1; no clear D. Germline-derived CDR1 and CDR2 are MNHEY and SMNVEV (reference sequence). Trimming left V 2 bases short and J 2 bases short, with 7 bases between. The CDR3 loop spans 14 amino acids. This CDR3 is CASSLAITYNEQFF. The CDR3 region has the DNA TGTGCCAGCAGTTTAGCTATTACCTACAATGAGCAGTTCTTC.

The chain recombines TRBV28 with TRBJ1-5; 7 bases match TRBD1. Germline lookup yields CDR1 MDHEN and CDR2 SYDVKM. The CDR3 runs to 17 residues. V shed 5 bases and J 3 bases; nucleotides not matched to a gene: 13. In DNA, the CDR3 is TGTGCCAGCAGTGCCCACCCAAGGACAGGAGACAATCAGCCCCAGCATTTT. This codes for CASSAHPRTGDNQPQHF.